A single T cell receptor (beta chain) is shown here with its context. What it binds is not known. This sample is part of a study of PD-L1 blockade in urothelial cancer. Overall study context: Across blood samples, T cells had a median count of 141,255.

J was trimmed by 3 bases and V by 2 bases; bases with no gene match: 8. The CDR3 runs 16 residues. Per the germline V gene, CDR1 is MGHRA and CDR2 is YSYEKL. Study conclusions and caveats: Below-median TCR clonality that was measured in pretreatment blood predicted better survival. Expansion of tumor-associated blood clones at 3 weeks was greater in durable-benefit patients.

In each PCR, synthetic TCR analog templates were spiked in. The method was immunoSEQ multiplex PCR; TCRdb's version includes in-frame clones alone and lacks a portion of them. The sample shows 70,000 to 95,000 clones, 70% to 90% of them seen only once. Noted time point: pretreatment peripheral blood. The rearrangement joins TRBV4-1 to TRBJ2-7, with 9 bases matching TRBD1. The TCR comes from an elderly woman with urothelial cancer. The sequences come from PBMCs, collected around atezolizumab (anti-PD-L1) treatment. The CDR3: CASSQLSGTGSYEQYF. The CDR3 DNA reads as TGCGCCAGCAGCCAACTATCCGGGACAGGGAGCTACGAGCAGTACTTC.